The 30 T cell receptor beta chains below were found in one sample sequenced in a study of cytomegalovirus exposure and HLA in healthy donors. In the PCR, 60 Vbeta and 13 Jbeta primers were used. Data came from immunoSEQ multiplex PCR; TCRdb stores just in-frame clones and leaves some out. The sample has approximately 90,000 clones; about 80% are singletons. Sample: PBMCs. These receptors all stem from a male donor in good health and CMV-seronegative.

The CDR3 DNA reads TGTGCCAGCAGCATTAGGGACAGGAACTATGGCTACACCTTC. Translation gives CASSIRDRNYGYTF. V and J are TRBV6-5 and TRBJ1-2; 8 bases match TRBD1. The CDR3 is made up of 14 amino acids. From germline, CDR1 is MNHEY and CDR2 SVGAGI. The V and J ends lost 6 bases and 2 bases, in that order; junction bases with no gene match: 5.

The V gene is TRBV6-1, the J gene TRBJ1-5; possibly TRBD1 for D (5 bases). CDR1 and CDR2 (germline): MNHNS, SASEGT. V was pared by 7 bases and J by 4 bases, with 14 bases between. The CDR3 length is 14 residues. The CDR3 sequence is CASTTSGGNQPQHF. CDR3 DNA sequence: TGTGCCAGCACTACCTCGGGGGGGAATCAGCCCCAGCATTTT.

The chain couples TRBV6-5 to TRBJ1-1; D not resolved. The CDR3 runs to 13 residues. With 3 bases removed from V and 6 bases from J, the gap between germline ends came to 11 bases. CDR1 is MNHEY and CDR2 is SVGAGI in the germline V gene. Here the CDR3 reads CASSYPGIAEAFF. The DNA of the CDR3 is TGTGCCAGCAGTTATCCAGGCATCGCTGAAGCTTTCTTT.

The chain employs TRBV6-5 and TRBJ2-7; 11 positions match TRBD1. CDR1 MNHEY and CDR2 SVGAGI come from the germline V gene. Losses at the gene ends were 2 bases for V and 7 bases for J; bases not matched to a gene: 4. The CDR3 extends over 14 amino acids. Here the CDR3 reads CASSYRDRGGEQYF. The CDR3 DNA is TGTGCCAGCAGTTACCGGGACAGGGGGGGGGAGCAGTACTTC.

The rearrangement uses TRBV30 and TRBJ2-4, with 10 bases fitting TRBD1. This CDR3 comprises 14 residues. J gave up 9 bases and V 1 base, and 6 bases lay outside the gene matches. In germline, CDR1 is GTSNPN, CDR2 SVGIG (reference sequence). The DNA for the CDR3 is TGTGCCTGGAGTGCCGGGGGACAGGGGAGCATTCAGTACTTC. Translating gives CAWSAGGQGSIQYF.

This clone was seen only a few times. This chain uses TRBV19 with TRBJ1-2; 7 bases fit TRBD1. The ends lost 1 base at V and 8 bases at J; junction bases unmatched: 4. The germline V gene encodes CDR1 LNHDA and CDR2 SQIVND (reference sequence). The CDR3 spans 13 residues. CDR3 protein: CASSIVGTVGYTF. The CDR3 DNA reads TGTGCCAGTAGTATAGTCGGGACAGTCGGCTACACCTTC.

This CDR3 is CASSTNSGRATDTQYF. The CDR3 nucleotides read TGCGCCAGCAGTACGAATAGCGGGAGGGCAACAGATACGCAGTATTTT. The chain couples TRBV10-1 to TRBJ2-3, with 11 bases fitting TRBD2. In germline, CDR1 is WNHNN, CDR2 SYGVQD (reference sequence). The CDR3 has 16 residues. The J segment lost 3 bases and the V segment lost 5 bases, leaving 7 bases of the junction unmatched.

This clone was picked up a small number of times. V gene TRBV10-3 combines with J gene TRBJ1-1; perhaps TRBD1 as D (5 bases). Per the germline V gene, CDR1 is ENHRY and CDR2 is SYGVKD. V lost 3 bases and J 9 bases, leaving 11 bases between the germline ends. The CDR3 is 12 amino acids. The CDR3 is CAISDRAVQAFF. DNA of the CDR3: TGTGCCATCAGTGACAGGGCGGTTCAAGCTTTCTTT.

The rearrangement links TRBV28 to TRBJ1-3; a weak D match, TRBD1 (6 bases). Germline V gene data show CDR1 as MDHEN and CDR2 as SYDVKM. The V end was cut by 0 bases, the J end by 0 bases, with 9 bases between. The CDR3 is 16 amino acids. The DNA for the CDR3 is TGTGCCAGCAGTTTATGGGACAGTAACTCTGGAAACACCATATATTTT. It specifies CASSLWDSNSGNTIYF. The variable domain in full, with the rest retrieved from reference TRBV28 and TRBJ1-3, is DVKVTQSSRYLVKRTGEKVFLECVQDMDHENMFWYRQDPGLGLRLIYFSYDVKMKEKGDIPEGYSVSREKKERFSLILESASTNQTSMYLCASSLWDSNSGNTIYFGEGSWLTVV.

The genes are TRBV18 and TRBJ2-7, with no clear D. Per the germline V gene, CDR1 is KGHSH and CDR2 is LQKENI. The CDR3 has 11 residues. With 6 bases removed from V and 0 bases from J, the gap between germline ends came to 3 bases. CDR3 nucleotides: TGTGCCAGCTCTCTCTCCTACGAGCAGTACTTC. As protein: CASSLSYEQYF.

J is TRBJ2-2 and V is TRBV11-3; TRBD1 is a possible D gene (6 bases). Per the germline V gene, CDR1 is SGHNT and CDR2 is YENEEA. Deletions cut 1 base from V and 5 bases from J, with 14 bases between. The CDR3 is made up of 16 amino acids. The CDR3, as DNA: TGTGCCAGCAGCTTAGGGGAACAGGGCCGGACCGGGGAGCTGTTTTTT. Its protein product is CASSLGEQGRTGELFF.

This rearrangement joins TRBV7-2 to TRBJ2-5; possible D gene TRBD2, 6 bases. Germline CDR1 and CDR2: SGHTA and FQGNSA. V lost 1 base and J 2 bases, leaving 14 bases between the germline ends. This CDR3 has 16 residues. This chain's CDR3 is CASSLGGRRGQETQYF. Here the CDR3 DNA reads TGTGCCAGCAGCTTAGGGGGACGGCGGGGACAAGAGACCCAGTACTTC.

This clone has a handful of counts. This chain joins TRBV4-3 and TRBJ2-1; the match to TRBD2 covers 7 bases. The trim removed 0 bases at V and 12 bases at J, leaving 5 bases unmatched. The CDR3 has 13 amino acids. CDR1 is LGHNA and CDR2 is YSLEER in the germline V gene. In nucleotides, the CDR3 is TGCGCCAGCAGCCAAGATACGCGGGAGCGGCAGTTCTTC. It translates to CASSQDTRERQFF.

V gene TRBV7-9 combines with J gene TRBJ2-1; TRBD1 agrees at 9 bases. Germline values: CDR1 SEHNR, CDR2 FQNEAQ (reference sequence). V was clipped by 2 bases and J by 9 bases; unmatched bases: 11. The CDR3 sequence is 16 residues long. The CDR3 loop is CASSLTGGALRGEQFF. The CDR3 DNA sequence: TGTGCCAGCAGCTTAACAGGGGGCGCTCTTAGGGGTGAGCAGTTCTTC.

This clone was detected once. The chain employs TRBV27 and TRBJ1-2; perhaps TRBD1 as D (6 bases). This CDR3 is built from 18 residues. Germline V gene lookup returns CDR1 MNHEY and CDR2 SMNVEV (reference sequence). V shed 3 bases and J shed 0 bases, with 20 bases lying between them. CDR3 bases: TGTGCCAGCAGTTTGGGCGGGGGCTTCCGGGGTGCTAACTATGGCTACACCTTC. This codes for CASSLGGGFRGANYGYTF.

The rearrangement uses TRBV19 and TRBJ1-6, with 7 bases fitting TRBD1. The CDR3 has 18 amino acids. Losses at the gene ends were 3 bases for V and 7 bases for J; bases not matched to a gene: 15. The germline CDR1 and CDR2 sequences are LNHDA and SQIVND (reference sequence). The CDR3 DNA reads TGTGCCAGTAGTATGGGAATCCGGACAGGTTCTCCGAATTCACCCCTCCACTTT. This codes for CASSMGIRTGSPNSPLHF.

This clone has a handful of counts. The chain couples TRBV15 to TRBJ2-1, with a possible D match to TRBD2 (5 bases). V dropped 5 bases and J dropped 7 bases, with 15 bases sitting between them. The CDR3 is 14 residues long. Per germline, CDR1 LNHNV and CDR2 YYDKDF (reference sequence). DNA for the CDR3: TGTGCCACCAGCCCTGGCGTGGAGGTGAATGAGCAGTTCTTC. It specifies CATSPGVEVNEQFF. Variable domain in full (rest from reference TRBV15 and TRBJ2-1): DAMVIQNPRYQVTQFGKPVTLSCSQTLNHNVMYWYQQKSSQAPKLLFHYYDKDFNNEADTPDNFQSRRPNTSFCFLDIRSPGLGDTAMYLCATSPGVEVNEQFFGPGTRLTVL.

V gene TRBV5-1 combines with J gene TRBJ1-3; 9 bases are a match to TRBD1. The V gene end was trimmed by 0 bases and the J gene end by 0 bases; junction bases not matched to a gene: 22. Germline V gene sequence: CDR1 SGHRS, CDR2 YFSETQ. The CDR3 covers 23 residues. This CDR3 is CASSLGPGQGINPLSFSGNTIYF. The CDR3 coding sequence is TGCGCCAGCAGCTTGGGACCGGGACAGGGAATAAACCCGCTCTCCTTCTCTGGAAACACCATATATTTT.

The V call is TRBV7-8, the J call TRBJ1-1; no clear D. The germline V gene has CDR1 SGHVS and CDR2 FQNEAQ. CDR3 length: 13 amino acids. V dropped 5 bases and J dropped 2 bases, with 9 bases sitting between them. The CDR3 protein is CASSPVLNTEAFF. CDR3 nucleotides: TGTGCCAGCAGCCCCGTCCTAAACACTGAAGCTTTCTTT.

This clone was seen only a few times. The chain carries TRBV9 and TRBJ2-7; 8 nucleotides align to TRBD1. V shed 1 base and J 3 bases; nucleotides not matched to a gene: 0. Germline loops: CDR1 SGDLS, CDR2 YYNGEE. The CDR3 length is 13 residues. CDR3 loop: CASSVTGGYEQYF. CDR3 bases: TGTGCCAGCAGCGTAACAGGGGGCTACGAGCAGTACTTC.

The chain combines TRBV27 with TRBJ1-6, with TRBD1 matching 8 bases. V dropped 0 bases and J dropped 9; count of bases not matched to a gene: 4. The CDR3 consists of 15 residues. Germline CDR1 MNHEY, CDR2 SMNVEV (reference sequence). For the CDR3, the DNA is TGTGCCAGCAGTTTATCCACAGGGGGGACTTCACCCCTCCACTTT. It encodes CASSLSTGGTSPLHF.

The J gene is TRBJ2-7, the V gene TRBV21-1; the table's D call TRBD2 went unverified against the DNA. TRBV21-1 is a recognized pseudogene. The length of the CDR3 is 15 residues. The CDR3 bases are TGTGCCAGCATCACTAGTTCCCGACATTACTACGAGCAGTACTTC. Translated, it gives CASITSSRHYYEQYF.

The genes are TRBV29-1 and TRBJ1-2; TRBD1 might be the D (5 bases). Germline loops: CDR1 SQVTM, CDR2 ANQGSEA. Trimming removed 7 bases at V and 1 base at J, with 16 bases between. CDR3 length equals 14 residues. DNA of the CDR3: TGCAGCGCCCGGTGGGCGGGGGGTAACTATGGCTACACCTTC. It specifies CSARWAGGNYGYTF.

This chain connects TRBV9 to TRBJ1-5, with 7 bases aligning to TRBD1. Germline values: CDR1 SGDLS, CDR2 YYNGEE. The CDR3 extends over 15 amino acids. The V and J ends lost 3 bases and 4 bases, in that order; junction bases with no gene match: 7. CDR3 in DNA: TGTGCCAGCAGCGGACAGGGTAGGGGGAATCAGCCCCAGCATTTT. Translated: CASSGQGRGNQPQHF.

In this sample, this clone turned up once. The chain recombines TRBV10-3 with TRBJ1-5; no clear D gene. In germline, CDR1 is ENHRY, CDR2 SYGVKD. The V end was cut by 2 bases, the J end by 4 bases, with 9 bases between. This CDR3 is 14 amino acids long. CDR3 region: CAISEEVRNQPQHF. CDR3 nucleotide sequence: TGTGCCATCAGTGAGGAGGTAAGGAATCAGCCCCAGCATTTT.

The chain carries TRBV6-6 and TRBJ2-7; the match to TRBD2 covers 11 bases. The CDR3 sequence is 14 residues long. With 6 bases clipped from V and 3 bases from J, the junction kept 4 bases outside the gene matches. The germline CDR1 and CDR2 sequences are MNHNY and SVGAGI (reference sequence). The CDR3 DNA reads TGTGCCAGCAGCGGGACTAGCGGCCTCTACGAGCAGTACTTC. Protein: CASSGTSGLYEQYF.

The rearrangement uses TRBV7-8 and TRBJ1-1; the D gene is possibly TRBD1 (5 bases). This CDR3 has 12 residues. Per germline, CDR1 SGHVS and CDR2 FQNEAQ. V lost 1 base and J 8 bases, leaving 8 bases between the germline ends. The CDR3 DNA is TGTGCCAGCAGCTTAGTATCAGGGGAAGCTTTCTTT. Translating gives CASSLVSGEAFF. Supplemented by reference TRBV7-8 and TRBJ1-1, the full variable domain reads GAGVSQSPRYKVAKRGQDVALRCDPISGHVSLFWYQQALGQGPEFLTYFQNEAQLDKSGLPSDRFFAERPEGSVSTLKIQRTQQEDSAVYLCASSLVSGEAFFGQGTRLTVV.

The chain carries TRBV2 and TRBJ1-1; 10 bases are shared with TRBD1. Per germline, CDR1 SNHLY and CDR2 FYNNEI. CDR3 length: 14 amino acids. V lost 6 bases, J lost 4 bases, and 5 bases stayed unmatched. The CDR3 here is CASRATGGITEAFF. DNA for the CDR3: TGTGCCAGCAGGGCGACAGGGGGCATCACTGAAGCTTTCTTT.

The CDR3 region has the DNA TGTGCCAGCAGCTTAGTCAGGGGAACTGAAGCTTTCTTT. This codes for CASSLVRGTEAFF. The chain is built from TRBV11-3 and TRBJ1-1; possibly TRBD1 for D (6 bases). Trimming stripped 1 base from V and 5 bases from J, with 8 bases between. This CDR3 has 13 residues. Germline-derived CDR1 and CDR2 are SGHNT and YENEEA. Full variable domain (rest looked up from reference TRBV11-3 and TRBJ1-1): EAGVVQSPRYKIIEKKQPVAFWCNPISGHNTLYWYLQNLGQGPELLIRYENEEAVDDSQLPKDRFSAERLKGVDSTLKIQPAELGDSAVYLCASSLVRGTEAFFGQGTRLTVV.

The CDR3 DNA sequence: TGCGCCAGCAGCCACCCCGGGAAAACCTACAATGAGCAGTTCTTC. It specifies CASSHPGKTYNEQFF. The chain is built from TRBV4-1 and TRBJ2-1; D perhaps matches TRBD2 (5 bases). Trimming cost V 3 bases and J 2 bases, with 11 bases left between them. Germline CDR1 reads MGHRA; CDR2 reads YSYEKL. The CDR3 contains 15 residues.